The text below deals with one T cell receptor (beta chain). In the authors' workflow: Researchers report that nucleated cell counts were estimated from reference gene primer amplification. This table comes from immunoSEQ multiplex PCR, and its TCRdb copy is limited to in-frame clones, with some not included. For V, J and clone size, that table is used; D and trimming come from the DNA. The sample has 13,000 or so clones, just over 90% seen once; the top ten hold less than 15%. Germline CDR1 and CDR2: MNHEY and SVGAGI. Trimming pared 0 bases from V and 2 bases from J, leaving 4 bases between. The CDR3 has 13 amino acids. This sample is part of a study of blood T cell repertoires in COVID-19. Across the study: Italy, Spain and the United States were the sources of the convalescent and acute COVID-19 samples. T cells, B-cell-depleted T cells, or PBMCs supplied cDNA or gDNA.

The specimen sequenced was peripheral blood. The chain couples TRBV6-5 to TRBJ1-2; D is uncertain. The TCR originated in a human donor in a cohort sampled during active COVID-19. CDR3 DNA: TGTGCCAGCAGTTACTCCGGGAACTATGGCTACACCTTC. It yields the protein CASSYSGNYGYTF.